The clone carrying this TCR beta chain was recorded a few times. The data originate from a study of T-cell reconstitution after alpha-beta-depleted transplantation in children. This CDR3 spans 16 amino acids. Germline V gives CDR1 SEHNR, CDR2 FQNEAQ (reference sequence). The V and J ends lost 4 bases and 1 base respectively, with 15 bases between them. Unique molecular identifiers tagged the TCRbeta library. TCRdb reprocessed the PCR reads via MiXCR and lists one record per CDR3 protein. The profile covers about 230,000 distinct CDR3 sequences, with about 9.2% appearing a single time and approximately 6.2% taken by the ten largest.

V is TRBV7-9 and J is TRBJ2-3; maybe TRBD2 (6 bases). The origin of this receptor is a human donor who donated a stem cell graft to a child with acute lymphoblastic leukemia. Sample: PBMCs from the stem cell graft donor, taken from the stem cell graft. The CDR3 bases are TGTGCCAGCAGCTCGTCTCGGTCGGGGGGCACAGATACGCAGTATTTT. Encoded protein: CASSSSRSGGTDTQYF.